A selection of T cell receptor beta chains follows, all from one sample in a study of cytomegalovirus exposure and HLA in healthy donors. Sequencing used immunoSEQ multiplex PCR; TCRdb keeps in-frame clones, though not all of them. The sample records more than 80,000 clones, roughly 63% being singletons. The sample consisted of PBMCs. These receptors all stem from a woman in her thirties or forties in good health and CMV-seropositive. CDR3s include the opening cysteine and the closing phenylalanine or tryptophan. The D gene is left open where the match is weak. A row's size may be missing; if present it is once, few, many or a size class.

j_gene	v_gene	d_gene	abundance	CDR3nt	CDR3aa
TRBJ2-7	TRBV7-2	TRBD1	NA	TGTGCCAGCAGCTCGCTAGGACAGGGCCACGAGCAGTACTTC	CASSSLGQGHEQYF
TRBJ1-2	TRBV19	NA	NA	TGTGCCAGTAGTATCCCGGACAGCTATTATGGCTACACCTTC	CASSIPDSYYGYTF
TRBJ1-2	TRBV9	TRBD1	few	TGTGCCAGCAGCAAAGGGACAGGAGGAGCGAATGGCTACACCTTC	CASSKGTGGANGYTF
TRBJ2-5	TRBV2	TRBD1	NA	TGTGCCAACTCCAGGGACAGGGGTGAGACCCAGTACTTC	CANSRDRGETQYF
TRBJ2-7	TRBV7-2	NA	NA	TGTGCCAGCAGCTTAGCCAGGGCGGTCTACGAGCAGTACTTC	CASSLARAVYEQYF
TRBJ1-5	TRBV6-1	TRBD1	NA	TGTGCCAGCACCACAGGGGATCAGCCCCAGCATTTT	CASTTGDQPQHF
TRBJ2-5	TRBV7-6	TRBD2	NA	TGTGCCAGCAGCTTAGTTCCTAGCGGACAAGAGACCCAGTACTTC	CASSLVPSGQETQYF
TRBJ2-7	TRBV9	NA	NA	TGTGCCAGCAGCGGCCAAGGGGTCGGCTACGAGCAGTACTTC	CASSGQGVGYEQYF
TRBJ2-1	TRBV9	NA	NA	TGTGCCAGCAGCAACCGAACAAATGAGCAGTTCTTC	CASSNRTNEQFF
TRBJ2-7	TRBV13	TRBD1	few	TGTGCCAGCAGCTTAAGACAGGGGGCCAGCGAGCAGTACTTC	CASSLRQGASEQYF
TRBJ2-2	TRBV28	NA	NA	TGTGCCAGCAGTCCCGTTCTGGCGGGGACGGCCGGGGAGCTGTTTTTT	CASSPVLAGTAGELFF
TRBJ2-6	TRBV14	NA	NA	TGTGCCAGCCATACGGGGGGCTTTGGGGCCAACGTCCTGACTTTC	CASHTGGFGANVLTF
TRBJ1-4	TRBV4-3	NA	NA	TGCGCCAGCAGCCAAGATTCAGGGTCCGGTGAAAAACTGTTTTTT	CASSQDSGSGEKLFF
TRBJ2-6	TRBV27	NA	NA	TGTGCCGCCCGCAGGGGGGCAGGGGCCAACGTCCTGACTTTC	CAARRGAGANVLTF
TRBJ2-3	TRBV6-1	NA	NA	TGTGCCAGCAGTGAATATGGGCAGGGCACAGATACGCAGTATTTT	CASSEYGQGTDTQYF
TRBJ2-7	TRBV7-9	TRBD2	NA	TGTGCCAGCAGCTCCCGGGAGGAATCCTACGAGCAGTACTTC	CASSSREESYEQYF
TRBJ1-5	TRBV28	TRBD1	few	TGTGCCAGCAGTAAAAACGGACAGGGCAATCAGCCCCAGCATTTT	CASSKNGQGNQPQHF
TRBJ1-2	TRBV7-2	TRBD1	NA	TGTGCCAGCAGCTCATACTTACAGGGGGACTATGGCTACACCTTC	CASSSYLQGDYGYTF
TRBJ2-7	TRBV4-1	TRBD1	NA	TGCGCCAGCAGCCAGGAAATAGATTACAGGGGGCTGCCCTACGAGCAGTACTTC	CASSQEIDYRGLPYEQYF
TRBJ1-1	TRBV2	NA	NA	TGTGCCAGCAGTGAAGATGGGGGAGGCACTGAAGCTTTCTTT	CASSEDGGGTEAFF
TRBJ1-4	TRBV9	TRBD1	NA	TGTGCCAGCAGCGCGGGATCGGGACAGGGGCGTGAAAAACTGTTTTTT	CASSAGSGQGREKLFF
TRBJ1-2	TRBV5-6	TRBD1	NA	TGTGCCAGCAGCTTGAGGGCAGGGGGCGGCTATGGCTACACCTTC	CASSLRAGGGYGYTF
TRBJ1-1	TRBV10-2	NA	NA	TGCGCCAGCAGATTTCTCCAGGGGAACACTGAAGCTTTCTTT	CASRFLQGNTEAFF
TRBJ1-3	TRBV4-3	NA	NA	TGCGCCAGCAGCCAAGATCTTGGGGCCCCTGGGACCATATATTTT	CASSQDLGAPGTIYF
TRBJ2-1	TRBV11-2	NA	NA	TGTGCCAGCAGCCCGAGGGGGTTGCGGTCCTCCTACAATGAGCAGTTCTTC	CASSPRGLRSSYNEQFF
TRBJ1-2	TRBV27	TRBD1	NA	TGTGCCAGCAGTTTAACCGGACAGGGCCACTATGGCTACACCTTC	CASSLTGQGHYGYTF
TRBJ2-5	TRBV27	NA	NA	TGTGCCAGCAGTTTATCGCCGAGTGCAGAGACCCAGTACTTC	CASSLSPSAETQYF
TRBJ1-1	TRBV5-1	NA	NA	TGCGCCAGCAGCCAGGGCCCGAACACTGAAGCTTTCTTT	CASSQGPNTEAFF
TRBJ2-7	TRBV28	TRBD2	NA	TGTGCCAGCGGACTAGCTCACTACGAGCAGTACTTC	CASGLAHYEQYF
TRBJ1-1	TRBV28	NA	once	TGTGCCAGCAGACTCACCGGGGAAGAAGCTTTCTTT	CASRLTGEEAFF
TRBJ2-1	TRBV11-3	TRBD2	NA	TGTGCCAGCAGCTTCAGCGGGAGGGGAGGCGAGCAGTTCTTC	CASSFSGRGGEQFF
TRBJ2-1	TRBV4-1	NA	few	TGCGCCAGGCCCGCAGCCGAGGATGAGCAGTTCTTC	CARPAAEDEQFF
TRBJ1-1	TRBV5-1	TRBD1	NA	TGCGCCAGCAGGCGAACAGGGGACACTGAAGCTTTCTTT	CASRRTGDTEAFF
TRBJ1-1	TRBV19	NA	few	TGTGCCAGTAGTATAGATCGCTACAGGGTGAACACTGAAGCTTTCTTT	CASSIDRYRVNTEAFF
TRBJ2-7	TRBV9	TRBD2	NA	TGTGCCAGCAGCGTATTGGGGACTACTTTCGCCTACGAGCAGTACTTC	CASSVLGTTFAYEQYF
TRBJ2-5	TRBV15	NA	NA	TGTGCCACCAGCAGAGGGGGGCTAGAGACCCAGTACTTC	CATSRGGLETQYF
TRBJ2-1	TRBV28	TRBD1	NA	TGTGCCAGCAGTTTATCGGGACAGGGGCCCAATGAGCAGTTCTTC	CASSLSGQGPNEQFF
TRBJ2-7	TRBV29-1	NA	NA	TGCAGTGCGGGCGAGGGCTCCTACGAGCAGTACTTC	CSAGEGSYEQYF
TRBJ1-2	TRBV6-1	TRBD1	NA	TGTGCCACCCCGGGACAGGGGGCTCGTGGCTACACCTTC	CATPGQGARGYTF
TRBJ2-7	TRBV15	TRBD2	NA	TGTGCCACCAGCAGGGGTAGCGGGAGCCTCTCCTACGAGCAGTACTTC	CATSRGSGSLSYEQYF
TRBJ1-5	TRBV5-6	NA	NA	TGTGCCAGCAGCGTGAGGTCTGGTAATCAGCCCCAGCATTTT	CASSVRSGNQPQHF
TRBJ2-1	TRBV7-2	NA	NA	TGTGCCAGCAGCTTATCGTACCCCGGGAGTTATAGGAATGAGCAGTTCTTC	CASSLSYPGSYRNEQFF
TRBJ1-3	TRBV2	NA	NA	TGTGCCAGCAGTGAACAGTCAGGTGGAAACACCATATATTTT	CASSEQSGGNTIYF
TRBJ1-2	TRBV6-5	NA	NA	TGTGCCAGCAGTTACATTGGACGGGATAACTATGGCTACACCTTC	CASSYIGRDNYGYTF
TRBJ2-7	TRBV9	NA	NA	TGTGCCAGCAGCGTAGGGGCAGGCGACTCCTACGAGCAGTACTTC	CASSVGAGDSYEQYF
TRBJ2-1	TRBV2	TRBD1	NA	TGTGCCAGCAGTCCCCGGGCCCCGGACAGGGAGCAGTTCTTC	CASSPRAPDREQFF
TRBJ2-3	TRBV30	TRBD1	few	TGTGCCTGGGGAACAGGGGGCGCCGCAGATACGCAGTATTTT	CAWGTGGAADTQYF
TRBJ2-7	TRBV10-2	TRBD2	few	TGCGCCAGCAGCTTTATAGCGGGAGTCTACGAGCAGTACTTC	CASSFIAGVYEQYF
TRBJ2-3	TRBV15	NA	NA	TGTGCCACCAGCAGAAGCCTGATGTCTAGCACAGATACGCAGTATTTT	CATSRSLMSSTDTQYF
TRBJ1-1	TRBV19	TRBD1	once	TGTGCCAGTAGTTACAGGGGGCTTGGGCCCATGAACACTGAAGCTTTCTTT	CASSYRGLGPMNTEAFF
TRBJ2-3	TRBV7-6	TRBD1	NA	TGTGCCAGCAGCTTTCACGGGACAGCCAGCACAGATACGCAGTATTTT	CASSFHGTASTDTQYF
TRBJ1-5	TRBV28	TRBD1	NA	TGTGCCAGCAGTTCCACGGGACAGCCATTTCAGCCCCAGCATTTT	CASSSTGQPFQPQHF
TRBJ2-1	TRBV7-2	NA	NA	TGTGCCAGCAGCTCAACTAGCAGGAGCTACAATGAGCAGTTCTTC	CASSSTSRSYNEQFF
TRBJ2-1	TRBV5-1	TRBD2	once	TGCGCCAGCAGCTTGGGACTAGCGGGTTCCTACAATGAGCAGTTCTTC	CASSLGLAGSYNEQFF
TRBJ1-3	TRBV10-3	NA	few	TGTGCCATCAAATCCGGGAGCTCTGGAAACACCATATATTTT	CAIKSGSSGNTIYF
TRBJ2-7	TRBV6-6	NA	once	TGTGCCAGCAGTCGAGACACACCGAACCTTTCCTACGAGCAGTACTTC	CASSRDTPNLSYEQYF
TRBJ2-2	TRBV9	TRBD2	few	TGTGCCAGCAGCGTAGGCGGGATTACGGGACTAGCGGGAGAGCGTCCCTCCGGGGAGCTGTTTTTT	CASSVGGITGLAGERPSGELFF
TRBJ2-5	TRBV9	NA	NA	TGTGCCAGCAGCGTAGATGGCAGGGTGGGGCTCCAAGAGACCCAGTACTTC	CASSVDGRVGLQETQYF
TRBJ1-2	TRBV28	TRBD1	once	TGTGCCAGCATAAATTGGTGGACAGGCGCCGAGTCGAACTATGGCTACACCTTC	CASINWWTGAESNYGYTF